The sequence of this T cell receptor (beta chain) was determined in a study of technical replicates of blood from a few donors. V gave up 7 bases and J gave up 0 bases, with 10 bases separating them. From germline, CDR1 is LNHDA and CDR2 SQIVND (reference sequence). CDR3 length equals 14 residues. The data were produced by immunoSEQ multiplex PCR, yet TCRdb's version contains in-frame clones alone and is incomplete. The table includes more than 65,000 clones, around 97% detected once. This sequence originates from a human donor in good health. The sequencing sample was made of T cells isolated from PBMCs. The V and J genes are TRBV19 and TRBJ1-3; D remains unclear. DNA for the CDR3: TGTGCCAGTAAACGGTCCGACTCTGGAAACACCATATATTTT. Amino acid sequence: CASKRSDSGNTIYF.